Listed below are T cell receptor beta chains from one sample, sequenced in a study of siplizumab effects on memory and regulatory T cells. TCRdb's copy holds only in-frame clones and misses some; the assay was immunoSEQ multiplex PCR. The repertoire includes tens of thousands of clones, 90% to 95% of them detected once, and approximately 5.3% sits in the top ten. Sequencing was carried out using CD8+ T cells sorted from blood. The receptors were gathered from a human donor in good health. Both conserved end residues are part of each CDR3. Fields, in order: J gene, clone size, V gene, D gene, CDR3 DNA, CDR3 protein. A D gene is named only where the DNA matches it firmly. Some rows have no size entry. The others give once, few or many, or a class for an expanded clone.

>TRBJ2-1|.|TRBV5-1|TRBD2
TGCGCCAGCAGCCGGACTAGCGGGGGGGTTGATGAGCAGTTCTTC
CASSRTSGGVDEQFF
>TRBJ2-7|.|TRBV9|.
TGTGCCAGCAGCCCCACTGGAGAGTACGAGCAGTACTTC
CASSPTGEYEQYF
>TRBJ1-4|.|TRBV2|.
TGTGCCAGCAGACCCACAGGGTTGGGTGAAAAACTGTTTTTT
CASRPTGLGEKLFF
>TRBJ2-7|.|TRBV25-1|TRBD2
TGTGCCAGCAGACTCACTAGCGGGGTATCCTCCTACGAGCAGTACTTC
CASRLTSGVSSYEQYF
>TRBJ2-7|once|TRBV10-3|.
TGTGCCATCAGTGAGTCGTCAGAAAGCTACGAGCAGTACTTC
CAISESSESYEQYF
>TRBJ2-5|.|TRBV15|TRBD2
TGTGCCACCAGCAGAGGCCTAGCGGACCAGTACTTC
CATSRGLADQYF
>TRBJ2-7|.|TRBV27|TRBD1
TGTGCCAGCAGCCTGACAGGGGCGCCGAGCTCCTACGAGCAGTACTTC
CASSLTGAPSSYEQYF
>TRBJ2-2|.|TRBV10-3|TRBD1
TGTGCCATCAGTGAGCTGAGACAGGGTGTGAACACCGGGGAGCTGTTTTTT
CAISELRQGVNTGELFF
>TRBJ2-2|.|TRBV4-1|.
TGCGCCAGCAGCCCCGGGGCAGGGCCGAACACCGGGGAGCTGTTTTTT
CASSPGAGPNTGELFF
>TRBJ2-1|once|TRBV10-3|.
TGTGCCATCGAAGACTACAATGAGCAGTTCTTC
CAIEDYNEQFF
>TRBJ2-7|once|TRBV19|.
TGTGCCAGTAGTAGTTTCTACGAGCAGTACTTC
CASSSFYEQYF
>TRBJ1-2|.|TRBV21-1|.
TGTGCCAGCAGCAAAGGGTCGAAAGGATATTCCAACTATGGCTACACCTTC
CASSKGSKGYSNYGYTF
>TRBJ2-3|.|TRBV7-8|.
TGTGCCAGCAGCTCCGGGGCCCCGCGAATCACAGATACGCAGTATTTT
CASSSGAPRITDTQYF
>TRBJ2-1|.|TRBV5-4|TRBD2
TGTGCCAGCAGCTTGGGTAGCGCGGGGGGGCCGAGGGAGCAGTTCTTC
CASSLGSAGGPREQFF
>TRBJ1-5|.|TRBV11-2|.
TGTGCCAGCAGCTTAGGAGATCACGGAAATCAGCCCCAGCATTTT
CASSLGDHGNQPQHF
>TRBJ1-3|.|TRBV10-3|.
TGTGCCATCAGTGGTGGGGCTCCGGGCTCTGGAAACACCATATATTTT
CAISGGAPGSGNTIYF
>TRBJ1-3|.|TRBV4-3|.
TGCGCCAGCAGCCAAGAACTATTCAGACTCTCTGGAAACACCATATATTTT
CASSQELFRLSGNTIYF
>TRBJ1-6|.|TRBV4-1|.
TGCGCCAGCAGCCAAGTCGCAGGGGAAGAGTCACCCCTCCACTTT
CASSQVAGEESPLHF
>TRBJ2-5|.|TRBV7-2|TRBD2
TGTGCCAGCAGCCGAGGACTAGCCCTCTCGGAGACCCAGTACTTC
CASSRGLALSETQYF
>TRBJ2-3|once|TRBV7-9|TRBD1
TGTGCCAGCAGCCCGGCCGGGACAGGGGGCGCGCCGCAGTATTTT
CASSPAGTGGAPQYF
>TRBJ1-2|.|TRBV21-1|.
TGTGCCAGCAGCAAAATTCGGTTGTCTTTTACCTATGGCTACACCTTC
CASSKIRLSFTYGYTF
>TRBJ1-1|.|TRBV9|.
TGTGCCAGCAGCAAGGCAGGGGACACTGAAGCTTTCTTT
CASSKAGDTEAFF
>TRBJ2-5|once|TRBV7-3|.
TGTGCCAGCAGCTTCGGCTCGGGCGGAGAGACCCAGTACTTC
CASSFGSGGETQYF
>TRBJ2-5|.|TRBV27|.
TGTGCCAGCAGTTTAAGCGGTCAGGGTCTCCTTATGGAGACCCAGTACTTC
CASSLSGQGLLMETQYF
>TRBJ2-7|.|TRBV7-9|.
TGTGCCAGCAGCTTACCTCTTCGCGAGCAGTACTTC
CASSLPLREQYF
>TRBJ2-2|.|TRBV11-3|.
TGTGCCAGCAGCCCCGCCGACAGGTTGAACACCGGGGAGCTGTTTTTT
CASSPADRLNTGELFF
>TRBJ1-1|.|TRBV5-5|.
TGTGCCAGCAGCTTGGGCGGGGGAACTGAAGCTTTCTTT
CASSLGGGTEAFF
>TRBJ2-7|.|TRBV6-4|.
TGTGCCAGCAGTGAAGTGCCGGGTTCCTACGAGCAGTACTTC
CASSEVPGSYEQYF
>TRBJ2-5|.|TRBV13|TRBD1
TGTGCCAGCAGCGCGGACAGGGAAGGGGAGACCCAGTACTTC
CASSADREGETQYF
>TRBJ2-1|.|TRBV23-1|TRBD2
TGCGCCAGCAGTCAATCGTGGCTAGCGGCGTACAATGAGCAGTTCTTC
CASSQSWLAAYNEQFF
>TRBJ1-6|.|TRBV4-1|TRBD1
TGCGCCAGCAGCCAAGGGACAGGGATGAATTCACCCCTCCACTTT
CASSQGTGMNSPLHF
>TRBJ2-3|.|TRBV19|TRBD2
TGTGCCAGTAGTATTGTTGCTAGCGGGGGCCCGGGAGATACGCAGTATTTT
CASSIVASGGPGDTQYF
>TRBJ2-7|.|TRBV19|.
TGTGCCAGTAGTATAGGTAGCTACGAGCAGTACTTC
CASSIGSYEQYF
>TRBJ2-4|.|TRBV15|.
TGTGCCACCAGCGGCTCCAGGGGAATGGCCAAAAACATTCAGTACTTC
CATSGSRGMAKNIQYF
>TRBJ2-2|.|TRBV28|.
TGTGCCATCCCCTTTTGGGACACCGGGGAGCTGTTTTTT
CAIPFWDTGELFF
>TRBJ2-3|.|TRBV7-6|.
TGTGCCAGCAGCCTATCACTCACAGATACGCAGTATTTT
CASSLSLTDTQYF
>TRBJ1-2|once|TRBV9|.
TGTGCCAGCAGCGTAGGGGTCCAGGTCGGTGGCTACACCTTC
CASSVGVQVGGYTF
>TRBJ1-2|.|TRBV11-2|.
TGTGCCAGCGGATCCGACGGGGGTAACTATGGCTACACCTTC
CASGSDGGNYGYTF
>TRBJ2-1|.|TRBV4-1|TRBD2
TGCGCCAGCAGCCCAACAGGACTAGCGGCCGATGAGCAGTTCTTC
CASSPTGLAADEQFF
>TRBJ1-2|.|TRBV7-8|.
TGTGCCAGCAGCTTAGCTCGGACCGGACCTGGCTACACCTTC
CASSLARTGPGYTF
>TRBJ1-4|.|TRBV27|.
TGTGCCAGCAGTTTAACCTCCCAGGGGATGAATGAAAAACTGTTTTTT
CASSLTSQGMNEKLFF
>TRBJ2-2|.|TRBV5-1|.
TGCGCCAGCAGCTTGGAAGACCTGGGCGACACCGGGGAGCTGTTTTTT
CASSLEDLGDTGELFF
>TRBJ2-7|.|TRBV19|TRBD1
TGTGCCAGTAGTATGTCAGGGGGCTACGAGCAGTACTTC
CASSMSGGYEQYF
>TRBJ1-6|.|TRBV5-3|.
TGTGCCAGAAACCCGCCCGGGGAGAATTCACCCCTCCACTTT
CARNPPGENSPLHF
>TRBJ1-2|once|TRBV6-5|TRBD1
TGTGCCAGCAGCGTAACAGGGGACGACTATGGCTACACCTTC
CASSVTGDDYGYTF
>TRBJ2-2|.|TRBV27|.
TGTGCCAGTAAAGTGGGGCAGATTGGGACCGGGGAGCTGTTTTTT
CASKVGQIGTGELFF
>TRBJ2-2|.|TRBV15|.
TGTGCCACCAGCGGGGTAATCGGGGGCACCTCCTCCGGGGAGCTGTTTTTT
CATSGVIGGTSSGELFF
>TRBJ2-6|few|TRBV6-1|.
TGTGCCAGCAGTGAAGATGAGGGGTCTGGGGCCAACGTCCTGACTTTC
CASSEDEGSGANVLTF
>TRBJ2-3|.|TRBV9|TRBD1
TGTGCCAGCAGCCGAACAGGGGGCGGTTCAGATACGCAGTATTTT
CASSRTGGGSDTQYF
>TRBJ2-5|.|TRBV15|TRBD2
TGTGCCACCAGCGGGACTAGCGGGGGAGGAGGAGAGACCCAGTACTTC
CATSGTSGGGGETQYF
>TRBJ1-2|.|TRBV6-5|.
TGTGCCAGCAGTTACACGGGGGCGCAAGGCTACACCTTC
CASSYTGAQGYTF
>TRBJ1-1|.|TRBV7-9|TRBD1
TGTGCCAGCAGCTTAGGCCCCGTGGGACAGGGCTTTGAAGCTTTCTTT
CASSLGPVGQGFEAFF
>TRBJ2-7|.|TRBV6-5|TRBD1
TGTGCCAGCAGTTATACAGGGGACGAGCAGTACTTC
CASSYTGDEQYF